Each of the 20 T cell receptor beta chains below was sequenced from the same sample in a study of PD-L1 blockade in urothelial cancer. The data were produced by immunoSEQ multiplex PCR, yet TCRdb's version contains in-frame clones alone and is incomplete. Of roughly 40,000 clones in the sample, about nine tenths are singletons; the top ten hold around 11%. As for time point: pretreatment peripheral blood. The source was PBMCs, collected around atezolizumab (anti-PD-L1) treatment. The source is a woman in her sixties with urothelial cancer.

V usage is TRBV5-4 and J usage is TRBJ2-7; 7 bases are shared with TRBD1. Germline V gene lookup returns CDR1 SGHNT and CDR2 YYREEE (reference sequence). The CDR3 is made up of 13 amino acids. V trimming: 4 bases; J trimming: 1 base; junction bases outside the gene matches: 2. This chain's CDR3 is CASSPTGSYEQYF. CDR3 nucleotides: TGTGCCAGCAGCCCGACAGGGTCCTACGAGCAGTACTTC.

This clone has only one observation. This chain uses TRBV7-9 with TRBJ2-3; 8 nucleotides match TRBD2. Germline-derived CDR1 and CDR2 are SEHNR and FQNEAQ (reference sequence). V lost 0 bases and J lost 2; bases outside the gene matches: 4. The CDR3 covers 16 residues. The CDR3 DNA sequence: TGTGCCAGCAGCTTAGCTGCTAGCGGGCCCACAGATACGCAGTATTTT. Its translation: CASSLAASGPTDTQYF.

Here the CDR3 DNA reads TGTGCCAGCAGCCCCTTGGGGACTATTAGCACAGATACGCAGTATTTT. It codes for CASSPLGTISTDTQYF. This sequence joins TRBV7-3 and TRBJ2-3; 7 bases fit TRBD2. This CDR3 spans 16 amino acids. Unmatched junction bases numbered 8, after V lost 5 bases and J lost 0 bases. Germline values: CDR1 SGHTA, CDR2 FQGTGA.

The chain links TRBV4-2 to TRBJ2-3; tentative D call: TRBD2 (6 bases). This CDR3 is 17 amino acids long. Germline V gene lookup returns CDR1 LGHNA and CDR2 YNFKEQ. Trimming removed 1 base from V and 1 base from J, with 15 bases in between. The CDR3 loop is CASSQVKLGGGTDTQYF. Written as DNA, the CDR3 is TGTGCCAGCAGCCAAGTGAAACTTGGCGGGGGCACAGATACGCAGTATTTT.

V usage is TRBV15 and J usage is TRBJ2-1; the D gene is possibly TRBD2 (6 bases). The CDR3 has 11 amino acids. Germline values: CDR1 LNHNV, CDR2 YYDKDF (reference sequence). In DNA, the CDR3 is TGTGCAAGCGGGCGCCACAATGAGCAGTTCTTC. Translated, it gives CASGRHNEQFF. Looking up the rest from reference TRBV15 and TRBJ2-1 gives the full variable domain: DAMVIQNPRYQVTQFGKPVTLSCSQTLNHNVMYWYQQKSSQAPKLLFHYYDKDFNNEADTPDNFQSRRPNTSFCFLDIRSPGLGDTAMYLCASGRHNEQFFGPGTRLTVL.

The chain recombines TRBV9 with TRBJ2-5; tentative D call: TRBD1 (6 bases). Per germline, CDR1 SGDLS and CDR2 YYNGEE. The CDR3 runs to 15 residues. V lost 3 bases to trimming and J lost 5 bases, with 17 bases between them. DNA for the CDR3: TGTGCCAGCAGCGCCTCAGCAGGGGCTGGGGAGACCCAGTACTTC. Translated: CASSASAGAGETQYF.

The chain links TRBV27 to TRBJ1-2; 7 nucleotides line up with TRBD1. V lost 0 bases and J lost 4; bases outside the gene matches: 5. Germline loops: CDR1 MNHEY, CDR2 SMNVEV (reference sequence). The length of the CDR3 is 15 residues. CDR3 sequence (DNA): TGTGCCAGCAGTTTATCGTGGGGACAGCCCTATGGCTACACCTTC. It encodes CASSLSWGQPYGYTF.

This chain links TRBV4-3 with TRBJ2-1, with TRBD2 matching 13 bases. With V trimmed by 2 bases and J by 1 base, 5 bases remained unmatched. The CDR3 has 18 amino acids. Germline assignment: CDR1 LGHNA and CDR2 YSLEER. The DNA for the CDR3 is TGCGCCAGCAGCCAATCTACTAGCGGGAGGGGTTCCTACAATGAGCAGTTCTTC. Translation: CASSQSTSGRGSYNEQFF.

This chain uses TRBV10-1 with TRBJ1-4, with TRBD1 matching 8 bases. With 4 bases clipped from V and 8 bases from J, the junction kept 6 bases outside the gene matches. This CDR3 spans 14 amino acids. Germline CDR1 WNHNN, CDR2 SYGVQD (reference sequence). As DNA, the CDR3 is TGCGCCAGCAGTGCGGGGACAGGCTTCGAAAAACTGTTTTTT. Translating it yields CASSAGTGFEKLFF.

This chain connects TRBV5-6 to TRBJ1-4, with D perhaps matching TRBD1 (5 bases). Trimming stripped 4 bases from V and 0 bases from J, with 13 bases between. Germline-derived CDR1 and CDR2 are SGHDT and YYEEEE. The CDR3 covers 16 residues. The CDR3 DNA reads as TGTGCCAGCAGCCGAGGGCGGGGCGCAACTAATGAAAAACTGTTTTTT. Protein product: CASSRGRGATNEKLFF.

The chain recombines TRBV20-1 with TRBJ1-1; D gene ambiguous. Germline values: CDR1 DFQATT, CDR2 SNEGSKA (reference sequence). The V end was cut by 6 bases, the J end by 6 bases, with 8 bases between. This CDR3 is 10 amino acids long. The CDR3 reads CSALRAEAFF. CDR3 coding DNA: TGCAGTGCCCTCCGGGCTGAAGCTTTCTTT.

The chain carries TRBV6-1 and TRBJ2-7; D is possibly TRBD2 (5 bases). Trimming removed 3 bases from V and 2 bases from J, with 20 bases in between. The CDR3 length is 17 residues. Germline values: CDR1 MNHNS, CDR2 SASEGT. CDR3 amino acids: CASSEETGVTGAYEQYF. In DNA, the CDR3 is TGTGCCAGCAGTGAGGAAACCGGGGTCACTGGGGCCTACGAGCAGTACTTC.

The V gene is TRBV19, the J gene TRBJ2-7, with 12 bases that match TRBD2. Germline-derived CDR1 and CDR2 are LNHDA and SQIVND (reference sequence). The ends lost 5 bases at V and 3 bases at J; junction bases unmatched: 5. The CDR3 loop spans 15 amino acids. CDR3 sequence (DNA): TGTGCCAGTAGTGATGAGACTAGCGGGAGCTACGAGCAGTACTTC. Its translation: CASSDETSGSYEQYF.

The chain couples TRBV5-5 to TRBJ2-3; D possibly corresponds to TRBD2 (6 bases). Deletions cut 1 base from V and 0 bases from J, with 12 bases between. This CDR3 spans 16 amino acids. Germline values: CDR1 SGHKS, CDR2 YYEKEE (reference sequence). The CDR3 spells CASSLRRELSTDTQYF. DNA of the CDR3: TGTGCCAGCAGCTTGAGGAGGGAGCTAAGCACAGATACGCAGTATTTT.

CDR3 coding DNA: TGCAGCGTCCTAGGGACTAGCGGGGGATACAATGAGCAGTTCTTC. Protein sequence: CSVLGTSGGYNEQFF. The V call is TRBV29-1, the J call TRBJ2-1, with TRBD2 matching 14 bases. This CDR3 has 15 amino acids. Germline V lookup: CDR1 SQVTM, CDR2 ANQGSEA. Trimming removed 6 bases from V and 4 bases from J; junction bases left unmatched: 5.

This sequence joins TRBV28 and TRBJ1-1; D unclear. The germline gives CDR1 MDHEN, CDR2 SYDVKM. CDR3 length: 15 residues. V shed 2 bases and J shed 4 bases, with 14 bases lying between them. As DNA, the CDR3 is TGTGCCAGCAGTTTAAGGGTCGGAGGGAGCACTGAAGCTTTCTTT. Translated, it gives CASSLRVGGSTEAFF.

For the CDR3, the DNA is TGTGCCAGCAGCTTGTTGGCTAGCGGGACGGTTTCAGAGACCCAGTACTTC. Amino acids: CASSLLASGTVSETQYF. The V and J genes are TRBV5-4 and TRBJ2-5; 9 bases agree with TRBD2. The germline V gene has CDR1 SGHNT and CDR2 YYREEE (reference sequence). Unmatched junction bases numbered 11, after V lost 1 base and J lost 4 bases. The CDR3 has 17 amino acids.

This chain joins TRBV5-1 and TRBJ2-3, with TRBD1 identical over 9 bases. The germline V gene has CDR1 SGHRS and CDR2 YFSETQ. V dropped 4 bases and J dropped 6; count of bases not matched to a gene: 9. The CDR3 runs to 15 residues. CDR3: CASSIRTGVPDTQYF. The CDR3 coding sequence is TGCGCCAGCAGCATACGGACAGGGGTACCGGATACGCAGTATTTT.

This chain connects TRBV29-1 to TRBJ1-4, with D perhaps matching TRBD1 (5 bases). The CDR3 is 16 amino acids. Germline values: CDR1 SQVTM, CDR2 ANQGSEA. Trimming pared 6 bases from V and 0 bases from J, leaving 17 bases between. CDR3 bases: TGCAGCGTCCTAAGTCTGGGGCGTGCAACTAATGAAAAACTGTTTTTT. Its protein product is CSVLSLGRATNEKLFF.

This chain uses TRBV28 with TRBJ1-1, with D possibly TRBD1 on 5 matching bases. The CDR3 is made up of 16 amino acids. Germline values: CDR1 MDHEN, CDR2 SYDVKM. V lost 0 bases and J 1 base, leaving 12 bases between the germline ends. CDR3 sequence (DNA): TGTGCCAGCAGTTTATGGGCAGGGAAGACGAACACTGAAGCTTTCTTT. As protein: CASSLWAGKTNTEAFF.